Listed below are T cell receptor beta chains from one sample, sequenced in a study of shared clonotypes between healthy human individuals. Assay used: immunoSEQ multiplex PCR; TCRdb lists only in-frame clones, some missing. Of a few hundred thousand clones in the sample, roughly 72% were seen once. The sample consisted of PBMCs. These receptors were taken from a woman in her thirties or forties in good health. Some clones in this sample may be carry-over from other donors' samples. Both conserved end residues are part of each CDR3. A D gene is named only where the DNA matches it firmly. The listing skips clone size in some rows; elsewhere it reads once, few, many or a size class.

J gene | D gene | V gene | clone size | CDR3 protein | CDR3 DNA
TRBJ2-5 | - | TRBV5-4 | - | CASSASRVTETQYF | TGTGCCAGCAGCGCTTCCAGGGTAACGGAGACCCAGTACTTC
TRBJ1-1 | - | TRBV6-6 | once | CASTKGGTEAFF | TGTGCCAGCACCAAAGGGGGAACTGAAGCTTTCTTT
TRBJ2-3 | TRBD2 | TRBV6-5 | few | CARGEGTRRVDTQYF | TGTGCCAGGGGGGAGGGGACTAGGAGGGTAGATACGCAGTATTTT
TRBJ1-6 | - | TRBV5-6 | few | CASSQDLGHRVHF | TGTGCCAGCAGCCAAGACCTCGGGCACCGGGTCCACTTT
TRBJ1-2 | - | TRBV30 | few | CAWKRQMPNYGYTF | TGTGCCTGGAAAAGACAGATGCCTAACTATGGCTACACCTTC
TRBJ1-2 | - | TRBV5-2 | - | CASNYVGERKTYGYTF | TGTGCCAGCAACTATGTAGGAGAGCGAAAGACCTATGGCTACACCTTC
TRBJ2-2 | - | TRBV5-4 | - | CASSPGSRSNGELFF | TGTGCCAGCAGCCCGGGATCCCGAAGTAACGGGGAGCTGTTTTTT
TRBJ2-7 | - | TRBV7-2 | few | CASSLDRARSYEQYF | TGTGCCAGCAGCTTAGATCGAGCCCGCTCCTACGAGCAGTACTTC
TRBJ1-2 | - | TRBV5-4 | - | CASSEEPQSNYGYTF | TGTGCCAGCAGCGAGGAACCTCAATCTAACTATGGCTACACCTTC
TRBJ1-2 | - | TRBV28 | - | CASSPNPPRFRYGYTF | TGTGCCAGCAGTCCAAACCCCCCCAGGTTCCGCTATGGCTACACCTTC
TRBJ2-7 | - | TRBV10-2 | - | CASSKSGVAYEQYF | TGCGCCAGCAGTAAGTCAGGGGTAGCCTACGAGCAGTACTTC
TRBJ2-7 | - | TRBV7-6 | - | CASSPQTVAYEQYF | TGTGCCAGCAGCCCCCAAACAGTAGCCTACGAGCAGTACTTC
TRBJ2-3 | - | TRBV7-3 | - | CASSLQGLSTDTQYF | TGTGCCAGCAGCTTACAGGGTCTCAGCACAGATACGCAGTATTTT
TRBJ1-2 | - | TRBV7-8 | - | CASSLVAGPSYGYTF | TGTGCCAGCAGCTTAGTGGCGGGGCCTTCTTATGGCTACACCTTC
TRBJ1-2 | - | TRBV7-2 | - | CASSRGGYGYTF | TGTGCCAGCAGCCGGGGTGGCTATGGCTACACCTTC
TRBJ2-6 | - | TRBV4-1 | - | CASSQDGSGANVLTF | TGCGCCAGCAGCCAAGATGGGTCTGGGGCCAACGTCCTGACTTTC